The 10 T cell receptor beta chains below were found in one sample sequenced in a study of blood T cell repertoires in COVID-19. Clones were read by immunoSEQ multiplex PCR, and TCRdb kept only the in-frame ones, dropping some. The data hold approximately 450,000 clones, with over 75% observed a single time. The specimen was PBMCs or T cells enriched from blood (not recorded which). Every receptor here comes from a man aged 25 to 40 who had recovered from COVID-19.

The chain is built from TRBV28 and TRBJ2-3; 8 nucleotides match TRBD1. The CDR3 is 17 residues long. In germline, CDR1 is MDHEN, CDR2 SYDVKM. The J segment lost 8 bases and the V segment lost 6 bases, leaving 19 bases of the junction unmatched. In nucleotides, the CDR3 is TGTGCCAGCAGCCCACAAGAGACAGGGGCGAGGAGAGTTACGCAGTATTTT. Translating gives CASSPQETGARRVTQYF.

The rearrangement uses TRBV6-5 and TRBJ2-5; maybe TRBD2 (6 bases). The CDR3 covers 15 residues. The germline V and J ends were trimmed by 5 bases and 4 bases, with 17 bases remaining between them. From germline, CDR1 is MNHEY and CDR2 SVGAGI. CDR3 DNA sequence: TGTGCCAGCAGTCGGGACTTCCCGGGGCGAGAGACCCAGTACTTC. Translating gives CASSRDFPGRETQYF.

The chain carries TRBV19 and TRBJ2-7, with TRBD1 matching 9 bases. This CDR3 contains 15 residues. The germline CDR1 and CDR2 sequences are LNHDA and SQIVND (reference sequence). V was clipped by 5 bases and J by 5 bases; unmatched bases: 10. The CDR3 loop reads CASSGAGTGFHEQYF. CDR3 sequence (DNA): TGTGCCAGTAGTGGGGCCGGGACAGGGTTCCACGAGCAGTACTTC.

The chain carries TRBV24-1 and TRBJ1-2; D unclear. This CDR3 comprises 12 residues. V gave up 3 bases and J gave up 8 bases, with 9 bases separating them. CDR1 and CDR2 (germline): KGHDR, SFDVKD. The CDR3 reads CATSDADRGYTF. In DNA, the CDR3 is TGTGCCACCAGTGATGCCGATCGGGGCTACACCTTC.

The chain employs TRBV18 and TRBJ2-7; 9 positions agree with TRBD1. The germline CDR1 and CDR2 sequences are KGHSH and LQKENI. The CDR3 has 14 amino acids. V dropped 3 bases and J dropped 3; count of bases not matched to a gene: 3. The chain's CDR3 is CASSPGQGNYEQYF. Here the CDR3 DNA reads TGTGCCAGCTCACCGGGACAGGGAAACTACGAGCAGTACTTC.

The rearrangement joins TRBV7-9 to TRBJ1-1; tentative D call: TRBD1 (5 bases). The CDR3 runs to 11 residues. V was shortened by 5 bases and J by 7 bases, with 8 bases between the two germline ends. CDR1 is SEHNR, CDR2 FQNEAQ, per germline (reference sequence). The CDR3 is CASSPGGEAFF. CDR3 bases: TGTGCCAGCAGCCCGGGGGGTGAAGCTTTCTTT.

The gene calls are TRBV28 and TRBJ1-2, with D uncertain. The CDR3 extends over 15 amino acids. Germline V lookup: CDR1 MDHEN, CDR2 SYDVKM. Trimming left V 2 bases short and J 5 bases short, with 15 bases between. The CDR3 is CASSLRGPLGYGYTF. The CDR3 DNA sequence: TGTGCCAGCAGTTTAAGAGGTCCCCTTGGGTATGGCTACACCTTC.

The V call is TRBV28, the J call TRBJ2-3, with TRBD2 matching over 10 bases. The J segment lost 3 bases and the V segment lost 3 bases, leaving 3 bases of the junction unmatched. Germline-derived CDR1 and CDR2 are MDHEN and SYDVKM. There are 15 residues in the CDR3. The CDR3 is CASSLASGRTDTQYF. CDR3 in DNA: TGTGCCAGCAGTTTGGCTAGCGGGAGAACAGATACGCAGTATTTT. Together with reference TRBV28 and TRBJ2-3, the CDR3 gives the full variable domain: DVKVTQSSRYLVKRTGEKVFLECVQDMDHENMFWYRQDPGLGLRLIYFSYDVKMKEKGDIPEGYSVSREKKERFSLILESASTNQTSMYLCASSLASGRTDTQYFGPGTRLTVL.

The chain employs TRBV30 and TRBJ1-1, with TRBD1 matching 8 bases. This CDR3 spans 13 amino acids. Germline V gene data show CDR1 as GTSNPN and CDR2 as SVGIG (reference sequence). V lost 3 bases and J lost 8; bases outside the gene matches: 8. CDR3 nucleotide sequence: TGTGCCTGGAGCAGGGACAGGTGGTCCGAAGCTTTCTTT. Protein product: CAWSRDRWSEAFF.

The genes are TRBV19 and TRBJ1-5; possibly TRBD1 for D (6 bases). This CDR3 is 14 amino acids long. Trimming stripped 6 bases from V and 4 bases from J, with 13 bases between. Germline values: CDR1 LNHDA, CDR2 SQIVND (reference sequence). In DNA form, the CDR3 reads TGTGCCAGTAGCCAACAGGGCTGGAATCAGCCCCAGCATTTT. The encoded protein is CASSQQGWNQPQHF.